The rows below give T cell receptor beta chains drawn from one sample of a study of cytomegalovirus exposure and HLA in healthy donors. The protocol was immunoSEQ multiplex PCR, while the TCRdb copy is restricted to in-frame clones and leaves out a portion. The table includes about 74,000 clones, 60% to 75% detected once. Sequenced material: PBMCs. Receptors originate from a woman aged 40-49 years in good health and CMV-seropositive. The CDR3 runs from the conserved cysteine through the conserved F or W. The D gene is left open where the match is weak. The listing skips clone size in some rows; elsewhere it reads once, few, many or a size class.

abundance | j_gene | d_gene | v_gene | CDR3nt | CDR3aa
few | TRBJ1-2 | - | TRBV6-5 | TGTGCCAGCAGTTACCCGGAGGGTGTTGGCTACACCTTC | CASSYPEGVGYTF
medium-sized | TRBJ2-1 | - | TRBV6-5 | TGTGCCAGCAGTATCAGGGGTACGTTCGTTGAGCAGTTCTTC | CASSIRGTFVEQFF
- | TRBJ2-7 | TRBD2 | TRBV5-1 | TGCGCCAGCAGCCCCGGGGGGGCCTACGAGCAGTACTTC | CASSPGGAYEQYF
- | TRBJ1-4 | TRBD1 | TRBV30 | TGTGCCTGGAGTCAAAACGTACAGGGGGGGAATGAAAAACTGTTTTTT | CAWSQNVQGGNEKLFF
once | TRBJ1-1 | - | TRBV28 | TGTGCCAGCATACCCCAACAGTTGAACACTGAAGCTTTCTTT | CASIPQQLNTEAFF
- | TRBJ1-6 | - | TRBV30 | TGTGCCGCCGCGGTGCGGGGGTGGAATTCACCCCTCCACTTT | CAAAVRGWNSPLHF
large | TRBJ2-7 | - | TRBV10-3 | TGTGCCACCGGAGAGAGCGAGCAGTACTTC | CATGESEQYF
- | TRBJ1-2 | TRBD1 | TRBV7-9 | TGTGCCAGCAGCCCCCAGGGGGCTATAGGCTACACCTTC | CASSPQGAIGYTF
- | TRBJ1-1 | - | TRBV6-5 | TGTGCCAGCACGCAAACTTTGGCAGGGGTTGAAGCTTTCTTT | CASTQTLAGVEAFF
- | TRBJ1-2 | - | TRBV28 | TGTGCCAGCAGACCTGGAGGGTACGGCTACACCTTC | CASRPGGYGYTF
- | TRBJ2-7 | TRBD2 | TRBV6-5 | TGTGCCAGCGGCCCGGGTTCAAATAGCGGGACCCTGTACTTC | CASGPGSNSGTLYF
- | TRBJ1-5 | - | TRBV30 | TGTGCCTGGAGTCACCCGGGGTCTCAGCCCCAGCATTTT | CAWSHPGSQPQHF
- | TRBJ1-5 | - | TRBV7-9 | TGTGCCAGCAGCCACGAAGGAGTCAATCAGCCCCAGCATTTT | CASSHEGVNQPQHF
few | TRBJ2-7 | - | TRBV4-3 | TGCGCCAGCAGCCAAGCTCTAACCCCCCCGGGTAACTACGAGCAGTACTTC | CASSQALTPPGNYEQYF
- | TRBJ1-1 | - | TRBV2 | TGTGCCACCGGACGGGAAAACACTGAAGCTTTCTTT | CATGRENTEAFF
- | TRBJ2-3 | TRBD2 | TRBV7-6 | TGTGCCAGCAGCTTACTCGGGACTAGCGGCACAGATACGCAGTATTTT | CASSLLGTSGTDTQYF
- | TRBJ1-5 | - | TRBV6-1 | TGTGCCAGCAGTGAAGGGGGACTCCCTCAGCCCCAGCATTTT | CASSEGGLPQPQHF
- | TRBJ2-3 | - | TRBV30 | TGTGCCTGGAGTGTATACGGTACAGATACGCAGTATTTT | CAWSVYGTDTQYF
few | TRBJ2-3 | TRBD2 | TRBV10-3 | TGTGCCACCTCCCTGGCGGGAGTCGGGACAGATACGCAGTATTTT | CATSLAGVGTDTQYF
- | TRBJ2-6 | TRBD1 | TRBV7-9 | TGTGCCCTCGACGCACGGGACAGGGGCTCTGGGGCCAACGTCCTGACTTTC | CALDARDRGSGANVLTF
- | TRBJ2-5 | TRBD1 | TRBV9 | TGTGCCAGCAGCGTTGGACAGGGGGCGACGGGAGAGACCCAGTACTTC | CASSVGQGATGETQYF
- | TRBJ1-2 | - | TRBV18 | TGTGCCAGCTCACCACCAACAGGAGCTAACTATGGCTACACCTTC | CASSPPTGANYGYTF
few | TRBJ1-2 | - | TRBV5-6 | TGTGCCAGCAGCTTGACGGACAGAGGAGACGGCTACACCTTC | CASSLTDRGDGYTF
- | TRBJ2-1 | TRBD1 | TRBV19 | TGTGCCAGTAGCAAAACAGGGGCTCTAATCAATGAGCAGTTCTTC | CASSKTGALINEQFF
few | TRBJ1-2 | - | TRBV10-2 | TGCGCCAGCAGTGAGGGACTGGACTATGGCTACACCTTC | CASSEGLDYGYTF
- | TRBJ1-1 | - | TRBV4-1 | TGCGCCAGCAGCCAAGATCGGGCAGGGGCAGGGACTGAAGCTTTCTTT | CASSQDRAGAGTEAFF
- | TRBJ1-1 | - | TRBV28 | TGTGCCATCCTCGGAGATACTGAAGCTTTCTTT | CAILGDTEAFF
few | TRBJ2-5 | TRBD2 | TRBV19 | TGTGCCAGTGCGGTCCTCCGGGGGGGGTCCCAAGAGACCCAGTACTTC | CASAVLRGGSQETQYF
once | TRBJ1-5 | - | TRBV10-2 | TGCGCCAGCAGTGAGTCAGGGGAAGACAATCGCAATCAGCCCCAGCATTTT | CASSESGEDNRNQPQHF
- | TRBJ2-6 | - | TRBV9 | TGTGCCAGCAGCGTGGGCACAGCCGGGGCCAACGTCCTGACTTTC | CASSVGTAGANVLTF
- | TRBJ2-7 | - | TRBV25-1 | TGTGCCGGAGGGGAAGGATCCGAGCAGTACTTC | CAGGEGSEQYF
- | TRBJ1-1 | - | TRBV9 | TGTGCCAGCAGCCCACTTATAATGAACACTGAAGCTTTCTTT | CASSPLIMNTEAFF
few | TRBJ1-1 | - | TRBV5-6 | TGTGCCAGCAGCTTGGCCCTTGACAGTATGGCTTTCTTT | CASSLALDSMAFF
- | TRBJ1-1 | TRBD1 | TRBV19 | TGTGCCAGTAGTATACAGGGGGCGGTGAACACTGAAGCTTTCTTT | CASSIQGAVNTEAFF
once | TRBJ2-5 | - | TRBV5-1 | TGCGCCAGCAGCGGACAAGGGAAGACGGAGACCCAGTACTTC | CASSGQGKTETQYF
- | TRBJ1-2 | - | TRBV28 | TGTGCCAGCAGTTCTCCGGCGCGGGTTAATGGCTACACCTTC | CASSSPARVNGYTF